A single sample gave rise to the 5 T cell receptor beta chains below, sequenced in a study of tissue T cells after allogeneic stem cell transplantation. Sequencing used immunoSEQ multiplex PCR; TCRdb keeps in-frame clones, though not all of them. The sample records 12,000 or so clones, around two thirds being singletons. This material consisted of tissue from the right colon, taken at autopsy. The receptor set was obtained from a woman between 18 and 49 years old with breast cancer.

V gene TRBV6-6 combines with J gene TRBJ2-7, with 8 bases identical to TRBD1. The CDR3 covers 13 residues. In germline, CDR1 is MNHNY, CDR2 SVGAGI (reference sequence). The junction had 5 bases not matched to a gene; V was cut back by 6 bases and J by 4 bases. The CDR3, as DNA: TGTGCCAGCAGCTTCGACAGGGGATACGAGCAGTACTTC. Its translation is CASSFDRGYEQYF.

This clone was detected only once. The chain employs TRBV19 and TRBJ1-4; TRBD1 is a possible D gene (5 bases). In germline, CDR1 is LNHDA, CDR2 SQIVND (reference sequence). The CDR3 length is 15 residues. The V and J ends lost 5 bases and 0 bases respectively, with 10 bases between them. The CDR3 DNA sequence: TGTGCCAGTAGTGTGCAGACAGCAACTAATGAAAAACTGTTTTTT. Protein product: CASSVQTATNEKLFF.

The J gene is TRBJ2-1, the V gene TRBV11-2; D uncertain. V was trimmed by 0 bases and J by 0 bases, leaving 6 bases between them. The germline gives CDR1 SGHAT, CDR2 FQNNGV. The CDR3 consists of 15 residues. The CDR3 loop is CASSLDPSSYNEQFF. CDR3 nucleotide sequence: TGTGCCAGCAGCTTAGATCCCAGCTCCTACAATGAGCAGTTCTTC.

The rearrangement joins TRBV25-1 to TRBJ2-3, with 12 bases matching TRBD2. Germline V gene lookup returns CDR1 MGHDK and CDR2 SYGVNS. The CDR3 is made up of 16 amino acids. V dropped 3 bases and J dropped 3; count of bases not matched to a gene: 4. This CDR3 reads CASSDTSGRKTDTQYF. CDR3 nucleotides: TGTGCCAGCAGTGATACTAGCGGGAGGAAGACAGATACGCAGTATTTT.

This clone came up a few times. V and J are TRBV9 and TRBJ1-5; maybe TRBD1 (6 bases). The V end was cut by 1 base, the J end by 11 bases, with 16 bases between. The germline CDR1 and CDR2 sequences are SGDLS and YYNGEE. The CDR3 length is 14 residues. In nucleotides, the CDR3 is TGTGCCAGCAGCGTATCTTCGTCCAGGGGTACCCAGCATTTT. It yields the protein CASSVSSSRGTQHF.